This T cell receptor (beta chain) was profiled in a study of T cells in Graves' hyperthyroidism and ophthalmopathy. TCR beta CDR3 region amplification was performed from RNA transcripts. The HTBI primer set drove a first-round RT-PCR of the TCR CDR3. TCRdb analysed the multiplex PCR reads with MiXCR anew, one entry per CDR3 protein. This sample carries about 620,000 distinct CDR3 sequences, about 16% of them seen once, and the ten largest clones take 3.8%. This clonotype showed up many times. Germline V gene sequence: CDR1 MDHEN, CDR2 SYDVKM. This CDR3 comprises 13 residues. A lack of ophthalmopathy progression within 18 months defined stable Graves' hyperthyroidism.

This clonotype originated in a woman in her 30s with Graves' hyperthyroidism. This rearrangement joins TRBV28 to TRBJ2-5; D remains ambiguous. The sample was blood. In DNA form, the CDR3 reads TGTGCTATCTCGGGTAGTCGGCGGGAGACCCAGTACTTC. Protein product: CAISGSRRETQYF.